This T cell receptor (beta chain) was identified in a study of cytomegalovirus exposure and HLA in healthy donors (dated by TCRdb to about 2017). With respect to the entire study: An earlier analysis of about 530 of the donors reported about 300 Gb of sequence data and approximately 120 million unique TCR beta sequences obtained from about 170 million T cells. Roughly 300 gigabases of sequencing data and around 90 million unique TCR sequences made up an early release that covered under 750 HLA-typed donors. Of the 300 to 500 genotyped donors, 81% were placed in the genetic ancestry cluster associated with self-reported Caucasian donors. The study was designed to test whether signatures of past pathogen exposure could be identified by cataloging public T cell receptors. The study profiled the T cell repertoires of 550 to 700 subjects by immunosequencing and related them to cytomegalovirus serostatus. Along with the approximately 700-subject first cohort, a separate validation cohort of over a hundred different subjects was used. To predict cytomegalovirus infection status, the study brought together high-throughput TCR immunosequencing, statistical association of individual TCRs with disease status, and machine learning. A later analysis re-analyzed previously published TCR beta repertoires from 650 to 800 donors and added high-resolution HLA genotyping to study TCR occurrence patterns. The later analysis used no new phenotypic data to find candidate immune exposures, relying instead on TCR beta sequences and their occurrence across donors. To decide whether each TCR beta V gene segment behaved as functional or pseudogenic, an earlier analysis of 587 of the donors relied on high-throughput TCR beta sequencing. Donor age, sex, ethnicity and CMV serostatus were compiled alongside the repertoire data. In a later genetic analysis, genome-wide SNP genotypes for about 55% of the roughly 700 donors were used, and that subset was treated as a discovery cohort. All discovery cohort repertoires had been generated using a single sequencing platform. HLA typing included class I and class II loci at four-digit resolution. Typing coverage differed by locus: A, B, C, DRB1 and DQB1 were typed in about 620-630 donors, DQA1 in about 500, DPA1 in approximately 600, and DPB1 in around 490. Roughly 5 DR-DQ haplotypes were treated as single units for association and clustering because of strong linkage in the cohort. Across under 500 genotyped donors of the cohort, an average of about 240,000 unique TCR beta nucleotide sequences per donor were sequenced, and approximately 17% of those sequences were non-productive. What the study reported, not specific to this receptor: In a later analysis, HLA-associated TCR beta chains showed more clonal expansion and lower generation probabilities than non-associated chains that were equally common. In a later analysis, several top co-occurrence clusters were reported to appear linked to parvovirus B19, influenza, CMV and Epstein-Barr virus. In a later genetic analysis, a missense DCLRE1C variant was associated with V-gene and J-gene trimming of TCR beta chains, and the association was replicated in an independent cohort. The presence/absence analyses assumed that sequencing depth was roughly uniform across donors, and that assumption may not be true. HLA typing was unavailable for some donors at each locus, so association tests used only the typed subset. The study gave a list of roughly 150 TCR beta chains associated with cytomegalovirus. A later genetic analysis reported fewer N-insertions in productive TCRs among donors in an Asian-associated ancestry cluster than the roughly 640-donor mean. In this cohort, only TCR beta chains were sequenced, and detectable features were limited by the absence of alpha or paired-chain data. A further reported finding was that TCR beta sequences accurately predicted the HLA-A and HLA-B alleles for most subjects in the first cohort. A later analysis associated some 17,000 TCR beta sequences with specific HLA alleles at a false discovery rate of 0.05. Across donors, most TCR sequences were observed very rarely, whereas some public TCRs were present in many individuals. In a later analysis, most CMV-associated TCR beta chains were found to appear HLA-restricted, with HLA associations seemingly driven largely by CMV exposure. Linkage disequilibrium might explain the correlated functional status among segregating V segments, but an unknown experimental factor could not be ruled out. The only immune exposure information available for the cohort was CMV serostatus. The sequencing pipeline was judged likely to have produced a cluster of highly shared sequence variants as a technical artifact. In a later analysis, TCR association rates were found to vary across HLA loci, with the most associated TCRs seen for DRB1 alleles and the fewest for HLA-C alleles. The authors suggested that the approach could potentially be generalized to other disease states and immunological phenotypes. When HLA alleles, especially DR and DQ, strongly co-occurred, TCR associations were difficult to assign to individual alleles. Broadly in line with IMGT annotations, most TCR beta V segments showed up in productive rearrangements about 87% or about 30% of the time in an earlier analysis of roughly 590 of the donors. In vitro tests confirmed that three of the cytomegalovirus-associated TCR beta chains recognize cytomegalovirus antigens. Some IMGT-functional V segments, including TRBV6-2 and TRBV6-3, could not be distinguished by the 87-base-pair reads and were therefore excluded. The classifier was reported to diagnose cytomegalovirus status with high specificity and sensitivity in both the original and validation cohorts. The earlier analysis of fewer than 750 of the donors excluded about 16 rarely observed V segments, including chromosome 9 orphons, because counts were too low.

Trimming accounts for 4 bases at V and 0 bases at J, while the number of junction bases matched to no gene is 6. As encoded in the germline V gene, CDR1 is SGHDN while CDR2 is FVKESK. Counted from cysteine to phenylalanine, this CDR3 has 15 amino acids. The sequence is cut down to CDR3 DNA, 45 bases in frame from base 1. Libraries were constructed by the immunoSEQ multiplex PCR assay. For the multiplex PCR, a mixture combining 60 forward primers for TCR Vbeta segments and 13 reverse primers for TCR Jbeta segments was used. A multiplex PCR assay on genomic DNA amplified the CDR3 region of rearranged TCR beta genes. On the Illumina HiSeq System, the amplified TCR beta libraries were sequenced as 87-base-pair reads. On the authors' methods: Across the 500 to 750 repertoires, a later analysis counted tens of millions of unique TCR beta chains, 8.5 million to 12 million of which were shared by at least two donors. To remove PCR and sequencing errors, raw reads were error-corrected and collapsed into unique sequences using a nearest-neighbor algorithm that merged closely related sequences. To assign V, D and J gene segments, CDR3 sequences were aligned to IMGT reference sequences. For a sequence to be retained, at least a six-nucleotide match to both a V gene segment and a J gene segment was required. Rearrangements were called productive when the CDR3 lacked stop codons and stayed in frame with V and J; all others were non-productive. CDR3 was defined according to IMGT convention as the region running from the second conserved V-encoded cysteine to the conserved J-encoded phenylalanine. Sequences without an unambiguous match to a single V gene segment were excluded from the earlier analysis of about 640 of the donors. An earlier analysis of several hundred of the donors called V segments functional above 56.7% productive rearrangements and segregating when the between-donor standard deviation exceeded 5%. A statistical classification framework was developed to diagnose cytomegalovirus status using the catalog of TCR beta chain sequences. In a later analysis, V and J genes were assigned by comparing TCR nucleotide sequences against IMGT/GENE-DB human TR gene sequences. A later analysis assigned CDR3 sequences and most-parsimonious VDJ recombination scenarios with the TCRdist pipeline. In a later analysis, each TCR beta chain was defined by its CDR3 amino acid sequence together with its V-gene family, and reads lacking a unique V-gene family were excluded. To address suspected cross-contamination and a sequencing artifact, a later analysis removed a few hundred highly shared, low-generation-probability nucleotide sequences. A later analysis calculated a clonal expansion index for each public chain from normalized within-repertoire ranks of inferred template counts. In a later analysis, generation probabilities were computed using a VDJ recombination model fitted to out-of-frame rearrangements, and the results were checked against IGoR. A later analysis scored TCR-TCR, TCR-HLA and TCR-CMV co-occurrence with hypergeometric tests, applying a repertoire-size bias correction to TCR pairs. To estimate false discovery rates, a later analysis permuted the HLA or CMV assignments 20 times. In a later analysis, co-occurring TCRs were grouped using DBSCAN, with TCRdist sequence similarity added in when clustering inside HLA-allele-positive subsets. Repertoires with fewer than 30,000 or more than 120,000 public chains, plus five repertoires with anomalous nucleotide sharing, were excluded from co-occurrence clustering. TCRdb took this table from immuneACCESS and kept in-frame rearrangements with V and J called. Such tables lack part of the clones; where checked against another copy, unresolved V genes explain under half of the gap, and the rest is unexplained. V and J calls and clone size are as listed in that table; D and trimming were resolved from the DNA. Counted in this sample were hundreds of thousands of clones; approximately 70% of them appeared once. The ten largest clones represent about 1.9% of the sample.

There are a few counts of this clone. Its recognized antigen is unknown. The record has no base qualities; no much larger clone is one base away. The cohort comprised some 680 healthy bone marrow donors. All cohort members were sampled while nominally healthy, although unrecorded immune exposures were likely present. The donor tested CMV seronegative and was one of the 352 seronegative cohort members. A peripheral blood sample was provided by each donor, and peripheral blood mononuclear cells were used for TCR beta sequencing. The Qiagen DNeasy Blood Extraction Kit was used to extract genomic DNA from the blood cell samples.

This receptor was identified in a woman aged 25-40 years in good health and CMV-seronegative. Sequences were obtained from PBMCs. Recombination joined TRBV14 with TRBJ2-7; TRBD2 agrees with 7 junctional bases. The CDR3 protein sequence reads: CASSPQAGSSYEQYF. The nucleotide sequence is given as TGTGCCAGCAGCCCCCAAGCGGGGAGCTCCTACGAGCAGTACTTC.